The clone carrying this TCR beta chain has a handful of counts. Its target is not known. This entry is derived from a study of T-cell reconstitution after alpha-beta-depleted transplantation in children. This CDR3 region has 16 residues. The germline gives CDR1 SNHLY, CDR2 FYNNEI. The trim removed 6 bases at V and 4 bases at J, leaving 14 bases unmatched. Unique molecular identifiers were built into the TCRbeta library. TCRdb reprocessed the PCR reads via MiXCR and lists one record per CDR3 protein. The sample lists some 460,000 distinct CDR3 sequences; around 15% were seen once. Overall study results and limits: The study reportedly traced alpha-beta T cells about two months after transplant to several hundred expanded graft clones. By one year post-transplant, T-cell counts and diversity largely arose from T cells that were newly produced.

This TCR was recovered from a boy less than two years old who had a stem cell transplant for Wiskott-Aldrich syndrome, so the T cells may come from the graft donor. Sample: PBMCs, mostly from graft donor cells, taken 360 days after TCRalphabeta/CD19-depleted stem cell transplant. The chain is built from TRBV2 and TRBJ2-5; 7 bases are a match to TRBD1. The CDR3 sequence: CASSRVFVGQRETQYF. CDR3 bases: TGTGCCAGCAGCCGAGTTTTCGTGGGACAGCGAGAGACCCAGTACTTC.